This T cell receptor beta chain was recorded in a study of T cell responses to AZD1222 COVID-19 vaccine. On the study more broadly: The analysis combined second doses at about 4 or about 12 weeks.

This clone was found once. The J segment lost 6 bases and the V segment lost 4 bases, leaving 7 bases of the junction unmatched. From germline, CDR1 is SGHTA and CDR2 FQGTGA. The CDR3 loop spans 15 amino acids. Here immunoSEQ multiplex PCR was the method, and the copy in TCRdb shows in-frame clones only, minus some. The table has more than 80,000 clones, roughly 90% seen once. The sequences come from peripheral blood, collected on day 0 of AZD1222 vaccination. This chain joins TRBV7-3 and TRBJ2-1, with 9 bases identical to TRBD2. The sequence was collected from an adult in good health. In DNA form, the CDR3 reads TGTGCCAGCAGCTCCGGTAGCGGGAGATCCAATGAGCAGTTCTTC. Its protein product is CASSSGSGRSNEQFF.